The rows below give T cell receptor beta chains drawn from one sample of a study of T-cell memory formation after mild COVID-19. TCRdb re-called the 5' RACE reads with MiXCR, one entry per CDR3 protein. The sample consists of just over 350,000 distinct CDR3 sequences, approximately 15% of them appearing once. Sequencing was carried out using PBMCs or a T cell subset sorted from them (not recorded which). Every receptor here comes from a man younger than 35 who had mild COVID-19 (a few samples of this study predate the infection). Cell type and time point are not known. Both conserved end residues are part of each CDR3. Fields, in order: clone size, V gene, D gene, J gene, CDR3 DNA, CDR3 protein. D genes are given only for firm matches. Clone size appears in some rows only: once, few, many, or a class for an expanded clone.

>.|TRBV24-1|.|TRBJ2-3
TGTGCCACCAGTGATTTTAGGGGAGATACGCAGTATTTT
CATSDFRGDTQYF
>few|TRBV4-1|.|TRBJ2-2
TGCGCCAGCAGCCGCTTGGGGGAGACAGGTTGGGTGACCCCCGGGGAGCTGTTTTTT
CASSRLGETGWVTPGELFF
>.|TRBV24-1|TRBD1|TRBJ2-5
TGTGCCACCAGTGATGCGGGACAGGGGGCAGCAGGAGAGACCCAGTACTTC
CATSDAGQGAAGETQYF
>few|TRBV4-1|.|TRBJ1-1
TGCGCCAGCAGCCAAATCAGGAAGCTCACTGAAGCTTTCTTT
CASSQIRKLTEAFF
>.|TRBV7-2|TRBD2|TRBJ2-3
TGTGCCAGCAGCTATAGCGGGTTAAGCACAGATACGCAGTATTTT
CASSYSGLSTDTQYF
>many|TRBV9|TRBD2|TRBJ2-3
TGTGCCAGCAGCGTAACCCTGGGGGGAGGGGCGCCTTATTACACAGATACGCAGTATTTT
CASSVTLGGGAPYYTDTQYF
>.|TRBV23-1|.|TRBJ2-1
TGCGCCAGCAGTCAATCATCTTACAGGTGGGCCCCAAAAATGCAGCAGTTCTTC
CASSQSSYRWAPKMQQFF
>.|TRBV27|TRBD2|TRBJ2-7
TGTGCCAGCAGTTCACTAGCGGGGGTTGAGTACGAGCAGTACTTC
CASSSLAGVEYEQYF
>few|TRBV18|.|TRBJ1-1
TGTGCCAGCACCCCCCGGGAAGGCAACCTAGGGAGCACTGAAGCTTTCTTT
CASTPREGNLGSTEAFF
>.|TRBV4-1|.|TRBJ2-3
TGCGCCAGCAGCTCCCGTGGGGGGACAGATACGCAGTATTTT
CASSSRGGTDTQYF
>many|TRBV10-3|.|TRBJ1-4
TGTGCCATCAGTGATTCGGGGACAACTAATGAAAAACTGTTTTTT
CAISDSGTTNEKLFF
>.|TRBV5-1|.|TRBJ2-7
TGCGCCAGCAGCGGTATCCAGGGCATCTCCTACGAGCAGTACTTC
CASSGIQGISYEQYF
>few|TRBV4-3|TRBD1|TRBJ2-1
TGCGCCAGCAGCCAAGTCGGGACAGGGTCCCTCGGTGAGCAGTTCTTC
CASSQVGTGSLGEQFF
>.|TRBV7-2|TRBD2|TRBJ2-5
TGTGCCAGCAGCTCAAGAGGTGGACTAGGAGAGACCCAGTACTTC
CASSSRGGLGETQYF
>few|TRBV7-7|TRBD2|TRBJ2-1
TGTGCCAGCAGCTTAGACGGGGGGACCTACAATGAGCAGTTCTTC
CASSLDGGTYNEQFF
>few|TRBV11-3|TRBD2|TRBJ2-3
TGTGCCAGCAGCTTTCGTAGCGGGGGGATCACAGATACGCAGTATTTT
CASSFRSGGITDTQYF
>.|TRBV6-2/TRBV6-3|TRBD1|TRBJ2-7
TGTGCCAGCAGTTACTCGTCTAATGAAGGACAGGGGATATTCTACGAGCAGTACTTC
CASSYSSNEGQGIFYEQYF